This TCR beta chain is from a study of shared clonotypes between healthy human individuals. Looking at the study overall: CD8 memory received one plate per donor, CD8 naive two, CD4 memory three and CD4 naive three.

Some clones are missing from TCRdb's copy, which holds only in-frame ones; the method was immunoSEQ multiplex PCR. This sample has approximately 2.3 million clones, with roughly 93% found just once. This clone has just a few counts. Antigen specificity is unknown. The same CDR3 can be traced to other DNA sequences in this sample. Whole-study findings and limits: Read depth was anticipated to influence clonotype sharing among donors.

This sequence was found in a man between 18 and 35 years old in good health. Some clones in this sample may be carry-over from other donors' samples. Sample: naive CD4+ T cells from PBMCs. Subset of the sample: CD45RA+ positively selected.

The CDR3 nucleotides read TGTGCCAGCAGTGGAACAGGGATCAATCAGCCCCAGCATTTT. It encodes CASSGTGINQPQHF. The rearrangement links TRBV2 to TRBJ1-5, with TRBD1 as a possible D gene (6 bases). The V gene lost 4 bases and the J gene lost 3 bases, with 10 bases spanning the gap. The CDR3 runs 14 residues. Germline V gene lookup returns CDR1 SNHLY and CDR2 FYNNEI.